The TCR beta chain under discussion was sequenced for a study of vaccination and CD4 T cells after COVID-19 (dated by TCRdb to the early 2020s). Broadly, across the study: Every convalescent patient had a positive nasal swab PCR test for SARS-CoV-2, with mild disease in several patients and severe disease in one. In the convalescent cohort there were six males and four females, among whom were two Hispanic individuals, seven Caucasians, two Asians and one multiracial person. Two doses of either the Pfizer-BioNTech BNT162b2 vaccine (n=8) or the Moderna mRNA-1273 vaccine (n=2) were administered to participants. Post-COVID blood samples from convalescent patients were collected a median of roughly 100 days after diagnosis, with a range of 35 to 161 days. Post-vaccine blood samples were collected a median of about 69 days after the second vaccine dose, ranging from roughly 14 to 241 days. Overlapping spike peptide pools from SARS-CoV-2 and from the common cold coronaviruses HCoV-NL63, HCoV-OC43 and HCoV-229E were used as culture stimuli. In control cultures, a CEFX viral epitope pool was used as positive control, an HIV-1 Nef peptide pool was used as negative control, or no peptide was added. In about 11 COVID-19 convalescent patients and a handful of infection-naive healthy vaccine recipients, the spike-specific CD4+ TCR repertoire before mRNA vaccination was compared with the repertoire after mRNA vaccination.

The treatment or condition label for this specimen denotes: roughly 10-day PBMC culture with coronavirus spike peptide pools or control peptides (ViraFEST assay). The ViraFEST assay, used in the study, expanded antigen-specific T cells with peptide pools and then identified the expanded clonotypes through TCR sequencing. The convalescent patients' positive SARS-CoV-2 PCR tests were from March to December 2020, which was before the Alpha, Beta and Delta variants emerged in the United States. Each well held under 2.5 million PBMCs cultured in IMDM containing roughly 5% human AB serum and roughly 10 IU/ml IL-2, with about 10 ug/ml peptide pools added. Half of the culture medium was replaced with fresh IL-2-containing medium on days 3 and 7. CD4+ T cells were isolated after roughly nine days of culture through negative selection using the EasySep CD4+ T cell isolation kit. Ficoll-Paque Plus gradient centrifugation was used to isolate PBMCs from whole blood, and the isolated PBMCs were then either used fresh or cryopreserved at -140C. Triplicate wells were generally used for each culture condition.

Library generation was performed with PCR. TCR sequencing of DNA from cultured CD4+ T cells used the Oncomine TCR Beta short-read assay at the Johns Hopkins FTIC core. Genomic DNA was extracted from the cultured CD4+ T cells with the QIAamp micro DNA kit. Oncomine TCR Beta libraries from cultured CD4+ T cells were pooled with unique dual indexes and sequenced on an Illumina iSeq 100. On the authors' methods: Non-productive sequences were filtered out, and CDR3s that did not start with C, did not end with F or W, or were shorter than 7 amino acids were discarded. The MANAFEST web application was used to identify antigen-specific clonotypes by comparing peptide-stimulated wells against reference wells and other culture wells. An FDR below 0.05, an odds ratio above 5, and a productive frequency above 0.1% in at least two of three replicate wells were required for clones to be considered positive. Clonotypes that were significantly expanded in both SARS-CoV-2 spike wells and at least one common cold coronavirus spike condition were defined as cross-reactive. Using R version 3.6.1, CDR3 homology was evaluated through Levenshtein distances (stringdist) along with unrooted phylogenetic trees (ape). The public reads were reanalyzed by TCRdb: fastp trimming at Q25, MiXCR alignment, in-frame beta chains only. Each CDR3 protein gets just one entry, which takes the most common genes and DNA from the rows behind it. The authors' filters were not applied to this entry. In all, the sample holds 4,500 or so distinct CDR3 sequences, and less than 55% of those were seen once. The ten largest make up more than 40% of the sample.

The germline V and J ends show losses of 5 bases and 9 bases respectively, and no gene match explains 9 bases of the junction. Spanning cysteine to phenylalanine, the CDR3 consists of 13 amino acids. The CDR3 DNA has 39 bases and is translated from base 1. CDR1 MDHEN and CDR2 SYDVKM were looked up in the germline V gene. The investigation overall reported the following: In convalescent patients, a median approximately 90% of post-vaccine SARS-CoV-2-reactive clones were detected only after vaccination, suggesting vaccine-specific priming. Of the vaccine-specific clones found in convalescent patients, nearly all (304 of 307) were mono-reactive for SARS-CoV-2 spike instead of being cross-reactive with common cold coronaviruses. The median count of SARS-CoV-2-reactive clonotypes went up from approximately 22 after infection to some 38 after vaccination, although the change was not significant. Relatively few convalescent patients were included in the study, and early timepoints after natural infection were not analyzed.

Comment on this clonotype: What antigen it recognizes has not been identified. No much larger clonotype is one base removed from it; base qualities were not supplied.

Source material: CD4+ T cells from blood, cultured in vitro. Rearrangement joined TRBV28 to TRBJ2-5, with TRBD1 identical over 7 junction bases. The source of this sequence is a human donor who had recovered from COVID-19. The nucleotides are TGTGCCAGCAGTGGATGGGGACAGTACGCCCAGTACTTC. Its protein reads: CASSGWGQYAQYF.